These 16 T cell receptor beta chains share one sample of origin, sequenced in a study of blood T cell repertoires in COVID-19. The protocol was immunoSEQ multiplex PCR, while the TCRdb copy is restricted to in-frame clones and leaves out a portion. Here the sample spans fewer than 60,000 clones, approximately 80% being singletons. Sequenced: peripheral blood. The receptors here all came from a man between 60 and 75 years old with acute or convalescent COVID-19.

This chain joins TRBV28 and TRBJ1-1; the D gene is possibly TRBD1 (5 bases). In germline, CDR1 is MDHEN, CDR2 SYDVKM. V shed 3 bases and J shed 6 bases, with 11 bases lying between them. This CDR3 is built from 13 residues. Written as DNA, the CDR3 is TGTGCCAGCAGTTTGAAATGGACATCTGAAGCTTTCTTT. It encodes CASSLKWTSEAFF.

This clone was counted only a few times. The chain is built from TRBV29-1 and TRBJ1-3; D uncertain. V lost 4 bases to trimming and J lost 3 bases, with 4 bases between them. The CDR3 loop spans 11 amino acids. Germline V gene sequence: CDR1 SQVTM, CDR2 ANQGSEA. In nucleotides, the CDR3 is TGCAGCGTTGTCGGTGGAAACACCATATATTTT. This encodes CSVVGGNTIYF. The full variable domain, in which reference TRBV29-1 and TRBJ1-3 provide the parts outside the CDR3, is SAVISQKPSRDICQRGTSLTIQCQVDSQVTMMFWYRQQPGQSLTLIATANQGSEATYESGFVIDKFPISRPNLTFSTLTVSNMSPEDSSIYLCSVVGGNTIYFGEGSWLTVV.

The chain employs TRBV7-2 and TRBJ1-2, with D perhaps TRBD1 (6 bases). V lost 3 bases and J 2 bases, leaving 16 bases between the germline ends. The CDR3 extends over 16 amino acids. The germline V gene has CDR1 SGHTA and CDR2 FQGNSA. CDR3 residues: CASSFSKGHLNYGYTF. The CDR3 nucleotides are TGTGCCAGCAGCTTCTCTAAGGGACATCTAAACTATGGCTACACCTTC.

The chain links TRBV6-5 to TRBJ1-1; 7 bases fit TRBD1. The CDR3 contains 13 residues. Germline assignment: CDR1 MNHEY and CDR2 SVGAGI. J was trimmed by 5 bases and V by 6 bases; bases with no gene match: 6. The CDR3 nucleotides read TGTGCCAGCAGATTACAGGGGATTACTGAAGCTTTCTTT. Amino acid sequence: CASRLQGITEAFF.

The chain employs TRBV19 and TRBJ2-1; 15 bases map to TRBD2. The CDR3 is 16 residues long. The trim removed 5 bases at V and 6 bases at J, leaving 5 bases unmatched. Germline CDR1 reads LNHDA; CDR2 reads SQIVND (reference sequence). The CDR3 protein is CASSPPGLAGGNEQFF. CDR3 in DNA: TGTGCCAGTAGTCCCCCGGGACTAGCGGGGGGCAATGAGCAGTTCTTC.

This chain uses TRBV4-3 with TRBJ1-5; tentatively, D is TRBD1 (5 bases). V was clipped by 2 bases and J by 4 bases, with 21 bases between them. Germline CDR1 is LGHNA and CDR2 is YSLEER. The CDR3 is 18 residues long. CDR3 sequence reads: CASSQHPPDSEGNQPQHF. DNA of the CDR3: TGCGCCAGCAGCCAACACCCCCCGGACTCGGAGGGGAATCAGCCCCAGCATTTT.

This chain uses TRBV28 with TRBJ1-2; no clear D. CDR1 and CDR2 (germline): MDHEN, SYDVKM. CDR3 size: 12 residues. V lost 5 bases and J 10 bases, leaving 14 bases between the germline ends. The CDR3 coding sequence is TGTGCCAGCAGTCTTGACGGGGTCCACTACACCTTC. Its protein product is CASSLDGVHYTF.

This sequence joins TRBV5-1 and TRBJ1-6; D gene ambiguous. Trimming removed 0 bases from V and 16 bases from J, with 8 bases in between. This CDR3 is 11 amino acids long. The V gene's germline CDR1 is SGHRS and CDR2 YFSETQ. CDR3 in DNA: TGCGCCAGCAGCTTGGACGGGTCACTCCACTTT. The encoded protein is CASSLDGSLHF. Filled out from reference TRBV5-1 and TRBJ1-6, the complete variable domain reads KAGVTQTPRYLIKTRGQQVTLSCSPISGHRSVSWYQQTPGQGLQFLFEYFSETQRNKGNFPGRFSGRQFSNSRSEMNVSTLELGDSALYLCASSLDGSLHFGNGTRLTVT.

The rearrangement uses TRBV18 and TRBJ2-3; D gene uncertain. With 0 bases removed from V and 0 bases from J, the gap between germline ends came to 4 bases. Per the germline V gene, CDR1 is KGHSH and CDR2 is LQKENI. The CDR3 length is 14 residues. The CDR3 DNA follows: TGTGCCAGCTCACCACCAGCTAGCACAGATACGCAGTATTTT. Protein: CASSPPASTDTQYF.

V and J are TRBV13 and TRBJ1-2; possible D gene TRBD1, 5 bases. Per germline, CDR1 PRHDT and CDR2 FYEKMQ (reference sequence). This CDR3 region has 14 residues. Trimming removed 1 base at V and 1 base at J, with 7 bases between. The CDR3 sequence is CASSLAGINYGYTF. The DNA of the CDR3 is TGTGCCAGCAGCTTAGCAGGGATTAACTATGGCTACACCTTC.

In regard to this clone: Other DNA sequences in this sample translate to the same CDR3. The CDR3 DNA reads TGTGCCAGCAGGAGAGGGAATTCACCCCTCCACTTT. Its protein is CASRRGNSPLHF. The V call is TRBV2, the J call TRBJ1-6; D gene uncertain. Trimming removed 6 bases at V and 7 bases at J, with 7 bases between. Germline V lookup: CDR1 SNHLY, CDR2 FYNNEI. This CDR3 is 12 amino acids long.

The gene calls are TRBV13 and TRBJ1-4, with TRBD1 matching 7 bases. Germline values: CDR1 PRHDT, CDR2 FYEKMQ (reference sequence). CDR3 size: 15 residues. Unmatched junction bases numbered 7, after V lost 4 bases and J lost 5 bases. The CDR3, as DNA: TGTGCCAGCAGCTCCCTGACAGGGAGGAATGAAAAACTGTTTTTT. It codes for CASSSLTGRNEKLFF.

The V gene is TRBV13, the J gene TRBJ2-1; no firm D call. The germline CDR1 and CDR2 sequences are PRHDT and FYEKMQ (reference sequence). The CDR3 runs to 12 residues. Trimming took 1 base from V and 7 from J, leaving 5 bases between them. CDR3 amino acids: CASSLVRNEQFF. Written as DNA, the CDR3 is TGTGCCAGCAGCTTAGTACGGAATGAGCAGTTCTTC.

The V and J genes are TRBV18 and TRBJ1-6; TRBD1 is a possible D gene (6 bases). Germline CDR1 reads KGHSH; CDR2 reads LQKENI. V was cut by 2 bases and J by 7 bases, with 9 bases left in between. The CDR3 loop spans 14 amino acids. In DNA, the CDR3 is TGTGCCAGCTCACCAGAGACAGGAAATTCACCCCTCCACTTT. Protein: CASSPETGNSPLHF.

V usage is TRBV9 and J usage is TRBJ2-1; 9 bases are a match to TRBD1. V was pared by 7 bases and J by 6 bases, with 8 bases of the junction left unmatched. Germline loops: CDR1 SGDLS, CDR2 YYNGEE. CDR3 length: 14 amino acids. The CDR3 DNA is TGTGCCAGCCGGCGGACAGGGGAGACCAATGAGCAGTTCTTC. This gives the protein CASRRTGETNEQFF. The full variable domain, rest sourced from reference TRBV9 and TRBJ2-1, is DSGVTQTPKHLITATGQRVTLRCSPRSGDLSVYWYQQSLDQGLQFLIQYYNGEERAKGNILERFSAQQFPDLHSELNLSSLELGDSALYFCASRRTGETNEQFFGPGTRLTVL.

The rearrangement uses TRBV30 and TRBJ2-7; 8 nucleotides align to TRBD1. This CDR3 region has 13 residues. The germline CDR1 and CDR2 sequences are GTSNPN and SVGIG (reference sequence). The J segment lost 6 bases and the V segment lost 2 bases, leaving 6 bases of the junction unmatched. CDR3 sequence (DNA): TGTGCCTGGAGTTTAGACAGGGGACGCGAGCAGTACTTC. This codes for CAWSLDRGREQYF. Combining the CDR3 with reference TRBV30 and TRBJ2-7 gives the whole variable domain SQTIHQWPATLVQPVGSPLSLECTVEGTSNPNLYWYRQAAGRGLQLLFYSVGIGQISSEVPQNLSASRPQDRQFILSSKKLLLSDSGFYLCAWSLDRGREQYFGPGTRLTVT.